This TCR beta chain was sequenced during a study of T cells in Graves' hyperthyroidism and ophthalmopathy. Study-level findings and limits: Most clonotypes that expanded in the thyroid above 0.001 also showed up in blood.

Amplification targeted TCR beta CDR3 regions from RNA transcripts. When the TCR CDR3 underwent first-round RT-PCR, the HTBI primer set was used. TCRdb redid the calling of the multiplex PCR reads with MiXCR, one entry per CDR3 protein. Of approximately 610,000 distinct CDR3 sequences in the sample, roughly 15% were seen once. Germline V CDR1 and CDR2: GTSNPN, SVGIG (reference sequence). Between the trimmed V and J ends, which lost 4 bases and 7 bases, there was a span of 25 bases. The CDR3 loop spans 17 amino acids. The table lists this clonotype with many counts. What it binds is not known. This chain connects TRBV30 to TRBJ2-2; D perhaps matches TRBD2 (6 bases). Sequences were obtained from blood. The sequence came from a woman aged 40 to 50 with Graves' ophthalmopathy. DNA for the CDR3: TGTGCCTGGATCCCGCCGCAGACTAGACTTGGGAGCGGGGAGCTGTTTTTT. Protein sequence: CAWIPPQTRLGSGELFF.